These T cell receptor beta chains were read from a single sample in a study of immune evolution from preneoplasia to lung adenocarcinoma. Using immunoSEQ multiplex PCR, the repertoire was profiled, and TCRdb retains in-frame clones only, with some absent. Found here are 10,000 or so clones, about 70% of them singletons; the top ten hold less than 30%. Sequenced material: FFPE normal lung tissue adjacent to the tumor. The receptors stem from a person in their sixties or seventies with lung adenocarcinoma. Some clones in this sample may be carry-over from other donors' samples. Each CDR3 is given with its conserved first and last residue. D genes are given only for firm matches.

d_call | j_call | v_call | cdr3_aa
- | TRBJ2-5 | TRBV7-2 | CASSFQVGYQETQYF
- | TRBJ1-2 | TRBV4-1 | CASSQVLRGGIYGYTF
TRBD1 | TRBJ2-5 | TRBV5-5 | CASSPGGREQETQYF
- | TRBJ2-2 | TRBV6-1 | CASSTSQNTGELFF
- | TRBJ2-2 | TRBV19 | CASSIGQADTGELFF
- | TRBJ2-1 | TRBV12-5 | CASGPLYNEQFF
- | TRBJ1-5 | TRBV5-5 | CASSPGENQPQHF
TRBD1 | TRBJ2-7 | TRBV30 | CAWGTTGGREQYF
- | TRBJ1-5 | TRBV7-8 | CASSLDGGQPQHF
- | TRBJ1-5 | TRBV6-5 | CASSPTGPGQPQHF
- | TRBJ2-5 | TRBV27 | CASSLGGNRVRETQYF
- | TRBJ1-5 | TRBV18 | CASSRQELQPQHF
- | TRBJ1-1 | TRBV6-4 | CASSKQGITEAFF
TRBD2 | TRBJ2-7 | TRBV28 | CASRQTSGRAYEQYF
- | TRBJ2-1 | TRBV6-5 | CASTRTGLTYNEQFF
- | TRBJ2-7 | TRBV7-2 | CASSLDGPRGTRYEQYF
- | TRBJ1-2 | TRBV5-4 | CASSWDKQGHNNRGYGYTF
- | TRBJ2-6 | TRBV30 | CAWSAQGGGANVLTF
- | TRBJ2-1 | TRBV18 | CASSPGSGTYNEQFF
- | TRBJ2-2 | TRBV11-1 | CASSLGHQFTGELFF
- | TRBJ1-1 | TRBV19 | CASSHRATKGNTEAFF
- | TRBJ1-2 | TRBV25-1 | CASSEPGLDGYTF
- | TRBJ1-5 | TRBV30 | CAWSAGEGQPQHF
- | TRBJ2-7 | TRBV30 | CAWSKSASYEQYF
TRBD2 | TRBJ2-1 | TRBV27 | CASTRLTLGTSGRDTSYNEQFF